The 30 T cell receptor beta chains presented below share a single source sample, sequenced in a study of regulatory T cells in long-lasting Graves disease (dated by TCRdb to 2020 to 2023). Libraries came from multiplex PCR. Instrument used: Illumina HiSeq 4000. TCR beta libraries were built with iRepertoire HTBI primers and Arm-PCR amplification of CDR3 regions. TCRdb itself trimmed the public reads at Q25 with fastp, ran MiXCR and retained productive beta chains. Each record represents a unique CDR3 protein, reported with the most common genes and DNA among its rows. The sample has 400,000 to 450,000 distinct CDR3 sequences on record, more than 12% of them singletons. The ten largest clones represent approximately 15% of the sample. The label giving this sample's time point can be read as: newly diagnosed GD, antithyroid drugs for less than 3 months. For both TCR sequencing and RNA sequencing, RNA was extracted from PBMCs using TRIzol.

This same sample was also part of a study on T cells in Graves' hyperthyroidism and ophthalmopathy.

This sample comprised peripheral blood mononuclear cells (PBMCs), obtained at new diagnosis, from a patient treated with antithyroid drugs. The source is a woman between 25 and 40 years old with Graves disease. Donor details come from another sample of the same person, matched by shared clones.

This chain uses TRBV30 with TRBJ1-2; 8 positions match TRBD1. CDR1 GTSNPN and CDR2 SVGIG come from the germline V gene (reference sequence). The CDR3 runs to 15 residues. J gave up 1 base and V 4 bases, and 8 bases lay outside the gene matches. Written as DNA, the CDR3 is TGTGCCTGGAAAGTCAGGGGGCTGAGTAACTATGGCTACACCTTC. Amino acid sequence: CAWKVRGLSNYGYTF.

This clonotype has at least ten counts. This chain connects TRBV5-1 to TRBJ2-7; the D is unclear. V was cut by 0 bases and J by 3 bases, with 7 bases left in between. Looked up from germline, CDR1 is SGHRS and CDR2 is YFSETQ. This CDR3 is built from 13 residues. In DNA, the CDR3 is TGCGCCAGCAGCTTGGCCAAGGACTACGAGCAGTACTTC. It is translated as CASSLAKDYEQYF. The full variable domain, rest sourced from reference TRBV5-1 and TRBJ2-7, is KAGVTQTPRYLIKTRGQQVTLSCSPISGHRSVSWYQQTPGQGLQFLFEYFSETQRNKGNFPGRFSGRQFSNSRSEMNVSTLELGDSALYLCASSLAKDYEQYFGPGTRLTVT.

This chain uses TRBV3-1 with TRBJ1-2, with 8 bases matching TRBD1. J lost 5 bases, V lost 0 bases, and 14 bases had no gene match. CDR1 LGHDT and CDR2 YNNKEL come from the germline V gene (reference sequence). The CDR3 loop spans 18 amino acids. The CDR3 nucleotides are TGTGCCAGCAGCCAAGAGACCCCACGGGACAGGCGGGGGTATGGCTACACCTTC. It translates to CASSQETPRDRRGYGYTF.

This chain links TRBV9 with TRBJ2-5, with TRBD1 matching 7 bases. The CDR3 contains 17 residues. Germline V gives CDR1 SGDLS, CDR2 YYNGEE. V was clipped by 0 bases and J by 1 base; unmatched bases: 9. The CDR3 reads CASSVAPRQGSQETQYF. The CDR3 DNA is TGTGCCAGCAGCGTAGCCCCGAGACAGGGTTCCCAAGAGACCCAGTACTTC.

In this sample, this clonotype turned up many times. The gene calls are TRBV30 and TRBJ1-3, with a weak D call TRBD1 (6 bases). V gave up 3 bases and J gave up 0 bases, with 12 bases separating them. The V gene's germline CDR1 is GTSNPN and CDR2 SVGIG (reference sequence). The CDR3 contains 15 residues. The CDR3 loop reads CAWSARDTSGNTIYF. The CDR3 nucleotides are TGTGCCTGGAGCGCGCGGGACACCTCTGGAAACACCATATATTTT.

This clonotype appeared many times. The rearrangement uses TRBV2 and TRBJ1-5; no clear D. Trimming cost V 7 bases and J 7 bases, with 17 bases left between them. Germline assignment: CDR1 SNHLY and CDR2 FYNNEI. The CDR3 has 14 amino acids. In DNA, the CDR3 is TGTGCCAGCACAATCGCCGCAACCCTACAGCCCCAGCATTTT. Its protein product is CASTIAATLQPQHF.

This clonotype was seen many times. In DNA, the CDR3 is TGTGCCAGCAGCGTGGGAGAGAACACTGAAGCTTTCTTT. It encodes CASSVGENTEAFF. The genes are TRBV6-1 and TRBJ1-1; D remains unclear. Trimming took off 6 bases at V and 1 base at J, with 9 bases between the two ends. This CDR3 region has 13 residues. Germline CDR1 and CDR2: MNHNS and SASEGT.

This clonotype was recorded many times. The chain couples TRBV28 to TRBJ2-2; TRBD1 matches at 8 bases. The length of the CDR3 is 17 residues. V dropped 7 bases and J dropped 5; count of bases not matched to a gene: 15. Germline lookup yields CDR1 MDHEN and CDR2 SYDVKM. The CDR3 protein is CASTNLRGRIGTGELFF. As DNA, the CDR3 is TGTGCCAGCACCAACCTCAGGGGGCGGATAGGTACCGGGGAGCTGTTTTTT.

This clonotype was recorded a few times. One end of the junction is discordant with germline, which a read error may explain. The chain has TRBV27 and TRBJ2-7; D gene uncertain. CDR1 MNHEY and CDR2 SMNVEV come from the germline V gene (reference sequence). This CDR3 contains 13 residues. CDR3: CASSFSISSEQYF. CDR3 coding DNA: TGTGCCAGCAGTTTTTCGATATCCTCCGAGCAGTACTTC.

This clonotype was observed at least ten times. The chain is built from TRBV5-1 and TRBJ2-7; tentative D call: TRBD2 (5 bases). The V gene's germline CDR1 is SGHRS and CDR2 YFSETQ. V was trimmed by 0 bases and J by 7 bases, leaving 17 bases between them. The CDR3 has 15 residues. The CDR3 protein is CASSLAHPSTGEQYF. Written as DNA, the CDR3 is TGCGCCAGCAGCTTGGCACACCCATCTACGGGGGAGCAGTACTTC.

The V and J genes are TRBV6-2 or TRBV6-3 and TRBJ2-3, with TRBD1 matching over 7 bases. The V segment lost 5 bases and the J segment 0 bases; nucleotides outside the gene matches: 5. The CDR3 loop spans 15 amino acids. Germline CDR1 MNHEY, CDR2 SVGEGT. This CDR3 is CASSEGQASTDTQYF. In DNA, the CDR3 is TGTGCCAGCAGTGAAGGACAGGCAAGCACAGATACGCAGTATTTT.

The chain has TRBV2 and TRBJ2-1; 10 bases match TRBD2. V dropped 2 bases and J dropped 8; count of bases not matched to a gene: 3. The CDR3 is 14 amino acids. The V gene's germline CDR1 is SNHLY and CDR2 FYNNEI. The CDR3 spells CASSELAGVDEQFF. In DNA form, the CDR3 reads TGTGCCAGCAGTGAACTAGCGGGAGTAGATGAGCAGTTCTTC.

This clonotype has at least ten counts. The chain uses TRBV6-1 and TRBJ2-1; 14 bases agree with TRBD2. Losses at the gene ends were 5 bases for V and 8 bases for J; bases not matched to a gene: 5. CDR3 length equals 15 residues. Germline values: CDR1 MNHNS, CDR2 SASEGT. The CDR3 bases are TGTGCCAGCAGTCCGACTAGCGGGAGGGATTATGAGCAGTTCTTC. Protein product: CASSPTSGRDYEQFF.

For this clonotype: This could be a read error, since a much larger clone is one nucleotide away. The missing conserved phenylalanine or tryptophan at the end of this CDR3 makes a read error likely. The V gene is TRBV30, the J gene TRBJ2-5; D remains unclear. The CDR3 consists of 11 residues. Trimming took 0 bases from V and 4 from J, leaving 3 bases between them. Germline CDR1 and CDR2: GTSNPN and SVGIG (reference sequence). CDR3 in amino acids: CAWSVPETQYL. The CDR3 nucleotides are TGTGCCTGGAGTGTACCAGAGACCCAGTACCTC.

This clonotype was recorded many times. CDR3 nucleotide sequence: TGTGCTAGTGGTCCTCAGCGGGAGAGGAATAATGAGCAGTTCTTC. Translated, it gives CASGPQRERNNEQFF. The genes are TRBV12-5 and TRBJ2-1; 8 nucleotides align to TRBD2. Germline V gene sequence: CDR1 LGHNT, CDR2 FRNRAP. The V segment lost 5 bases and the J segment 7 bases; nucleotides outside the gene matches: 10. There are 15 residues in the CDR3. The full variable domain, in which reference TRBV12-5 and TRBJ2-1 provide the parts outside the CDR3, is DARVTQTPRHKVTEMGQEVTMRCQPILGHNTVFWYRQTMMQGLELLAYFRNRAPLDDSGMPKDRFSAEMPDATLATLKIQPSEPRDSAVYFCASGPQRERNNEQFFGPGTRLTVL.

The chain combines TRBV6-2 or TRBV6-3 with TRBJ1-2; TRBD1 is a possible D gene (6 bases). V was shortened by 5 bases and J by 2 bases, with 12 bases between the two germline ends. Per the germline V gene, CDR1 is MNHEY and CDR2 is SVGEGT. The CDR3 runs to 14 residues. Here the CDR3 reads CASSEAGANYGYTF. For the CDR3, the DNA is TGTGCCAGCAGTGAGGCAGGGGCAAACTATGGCTACACCTTC.

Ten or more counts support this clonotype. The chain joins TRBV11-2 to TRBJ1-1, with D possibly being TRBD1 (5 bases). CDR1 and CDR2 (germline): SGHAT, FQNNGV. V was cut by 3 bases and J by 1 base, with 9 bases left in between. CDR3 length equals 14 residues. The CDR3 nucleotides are TGTGCCAGCAGCTTGGCAGGGTCGAACACTGAAGCTTTCTTT. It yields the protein CASSLAGSNTEAFF.

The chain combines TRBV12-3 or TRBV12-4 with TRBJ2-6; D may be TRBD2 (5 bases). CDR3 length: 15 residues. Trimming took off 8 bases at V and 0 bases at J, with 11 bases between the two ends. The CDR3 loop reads CASLEGPSGANVLTF. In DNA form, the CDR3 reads TGTGCCAGCCTTGAGGGTCCCTCTGGGGCCAACGTCCTGACTTTC.

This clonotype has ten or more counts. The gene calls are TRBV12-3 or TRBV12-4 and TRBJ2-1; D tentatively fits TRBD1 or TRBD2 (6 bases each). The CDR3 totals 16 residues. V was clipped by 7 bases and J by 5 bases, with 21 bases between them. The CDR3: CASTLRGGTNDNEQFF. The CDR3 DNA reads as TGTGCCAGCACCTTAAGGGGCGGGACAAACGACAATGAGCAGTTCTTC.

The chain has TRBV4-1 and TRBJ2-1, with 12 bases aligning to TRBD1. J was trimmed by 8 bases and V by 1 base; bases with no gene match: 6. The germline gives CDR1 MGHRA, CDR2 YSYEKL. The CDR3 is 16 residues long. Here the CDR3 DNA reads TGCGCCAGCAGCCAAGGGGACAGGGGGCGAGTCGATGAGCAGTTCTTC. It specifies CASSQGDRGRVDEQFF.

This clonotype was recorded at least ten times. The CDR3 DNA reads as TGTGCCTGGGTGGTACGGGGACTCCACACCGGGGAGCTGTTTTTT. Amino acids: CAWVVRGLHTGELFF. The chain couples TRBV30 to TRBJ2-2, with D perhaps matching TRBD2 (6 bases). Looked up from germline, CDR1 is GTSNPN and CDR2 is SVGIG (reference sequence). V was trimmed by 5 bases and J by 3 bases, leaving 16 bases between them. CDR3 length equals 15 residues.

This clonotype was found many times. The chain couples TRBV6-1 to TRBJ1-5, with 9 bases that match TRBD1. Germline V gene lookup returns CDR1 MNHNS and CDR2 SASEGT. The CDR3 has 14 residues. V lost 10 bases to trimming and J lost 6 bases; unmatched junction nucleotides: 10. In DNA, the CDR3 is TGTGCCACCGCGACAGGGGGTAGTGGTCAGCCCCAGCATTTT. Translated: CATATGGSGQPQHF.

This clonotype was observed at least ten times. CDR3 in amino acids: CASSFGTFPLSYEQYF. DNA of the CDR3: TGTGCCAGCAGTTTTGGGACCTTTCCTCTCTCCTACGAGCAGTACTTC. V is TRBV28 and J is TRBJ2-7; D is perhaps TRBD1 or TRBD2 (5 bases each). Trimming shortened V by 3 bases and J by 0 bases, and 15 bases separated the two germline ends. This CDR3 spans 16 amino acids. Looked up from germline, CDR1 is MDHEN and CDR2 is SYDVKM.

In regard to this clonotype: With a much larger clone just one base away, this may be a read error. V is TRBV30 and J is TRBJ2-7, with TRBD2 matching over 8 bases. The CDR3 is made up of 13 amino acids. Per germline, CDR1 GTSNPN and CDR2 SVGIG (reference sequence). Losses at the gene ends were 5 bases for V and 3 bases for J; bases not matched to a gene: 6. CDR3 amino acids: CAWDGGASYEQYF. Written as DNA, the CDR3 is TGTGCCTGGGACGGGGGGGCCAGCTACGAGCAGTACTTC.

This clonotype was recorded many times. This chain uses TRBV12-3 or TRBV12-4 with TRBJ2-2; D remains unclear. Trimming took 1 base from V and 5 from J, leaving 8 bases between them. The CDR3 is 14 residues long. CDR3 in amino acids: CASSLGVRTGELFF. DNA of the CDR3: TGTGCCAGCAGTTTAGGTGTCAGGACCGGGGAGCTGTTTTTT.

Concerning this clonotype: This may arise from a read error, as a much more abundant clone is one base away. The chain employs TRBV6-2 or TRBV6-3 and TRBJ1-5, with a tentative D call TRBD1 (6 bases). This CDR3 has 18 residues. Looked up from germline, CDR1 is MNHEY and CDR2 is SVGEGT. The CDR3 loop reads CASRHHPSKTGSNQPRHF. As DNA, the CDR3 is TGTGCCAGCAGGCACCACCCCTCGAAAACAGGGAGCAATCAGCCCCGGCATTTT.

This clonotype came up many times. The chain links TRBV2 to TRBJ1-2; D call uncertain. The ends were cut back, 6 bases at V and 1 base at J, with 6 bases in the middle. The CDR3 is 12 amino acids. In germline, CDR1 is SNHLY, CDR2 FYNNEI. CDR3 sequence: CASRARNYGYTF. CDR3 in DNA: TGTGCCAGCAGGGCTCGTAACTATGGCTACACCTTC. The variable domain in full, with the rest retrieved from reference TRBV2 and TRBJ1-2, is EPEVTQTPSHQVTQMGQEVILRCVPISNHLYFYWYRQILGQKVEFLVSFYNNEISEKSEIFDDQFSVERPDGSNFTLKIRSTKLEDSAMYFCASRARNYGYTFGSGTRLTVV.

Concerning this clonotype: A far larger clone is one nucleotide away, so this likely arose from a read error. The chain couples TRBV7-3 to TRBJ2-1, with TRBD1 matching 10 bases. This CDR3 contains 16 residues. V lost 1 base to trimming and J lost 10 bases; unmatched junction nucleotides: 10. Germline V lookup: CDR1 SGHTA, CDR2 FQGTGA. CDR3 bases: TGTGCCAGCAGCTTAAGAGGCGGGACAGGGGTATACGAGCAGTTCTTC. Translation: CASSLRGGTGVYEQFF.

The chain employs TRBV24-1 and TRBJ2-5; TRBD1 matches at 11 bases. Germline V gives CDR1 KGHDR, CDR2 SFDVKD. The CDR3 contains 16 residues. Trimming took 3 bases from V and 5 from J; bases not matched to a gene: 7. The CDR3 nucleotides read TGTGCCACCAGTGATCAAGGACAGGGGGCATGGGAGACCCAGTACTTC. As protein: CATSDQGQGAWETQYF.

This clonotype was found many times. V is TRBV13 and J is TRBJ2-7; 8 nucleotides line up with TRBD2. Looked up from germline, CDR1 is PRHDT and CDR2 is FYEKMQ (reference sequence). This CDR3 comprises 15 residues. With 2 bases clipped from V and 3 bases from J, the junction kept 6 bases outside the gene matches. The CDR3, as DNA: TGTGCCAGCAGCTTAATCGGGACTAGTATCTACGAGCAGTACTTC. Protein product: CASSLIGTSIYEQYF.